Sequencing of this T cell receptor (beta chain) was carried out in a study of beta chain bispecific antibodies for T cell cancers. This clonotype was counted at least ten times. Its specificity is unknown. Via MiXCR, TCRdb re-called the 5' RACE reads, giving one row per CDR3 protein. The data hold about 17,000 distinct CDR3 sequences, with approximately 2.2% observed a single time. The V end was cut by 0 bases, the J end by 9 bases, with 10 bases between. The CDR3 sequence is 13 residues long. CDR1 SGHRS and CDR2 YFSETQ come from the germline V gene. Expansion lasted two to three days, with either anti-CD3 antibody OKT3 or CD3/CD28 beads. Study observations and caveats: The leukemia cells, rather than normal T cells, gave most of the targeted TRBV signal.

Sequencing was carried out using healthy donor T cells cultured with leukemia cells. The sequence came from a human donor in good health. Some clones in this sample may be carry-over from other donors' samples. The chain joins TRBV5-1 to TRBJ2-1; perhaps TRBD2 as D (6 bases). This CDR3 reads CASSLAGGVEQFF. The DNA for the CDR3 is TGCGCCAGCAGCTTGGCCGGCGGGGTTGAGCAGTTCTTC.